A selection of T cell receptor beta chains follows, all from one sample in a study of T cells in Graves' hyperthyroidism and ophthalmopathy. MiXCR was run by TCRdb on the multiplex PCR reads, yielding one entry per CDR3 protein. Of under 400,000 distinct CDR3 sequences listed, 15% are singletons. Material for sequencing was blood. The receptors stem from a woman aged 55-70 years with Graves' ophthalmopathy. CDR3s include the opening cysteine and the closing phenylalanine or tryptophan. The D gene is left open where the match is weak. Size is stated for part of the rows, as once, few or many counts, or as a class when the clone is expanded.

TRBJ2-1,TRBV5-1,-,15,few,TGCGCCAGCGGCTATCCGGGACTCCGGGACGATGAGCAGTTCTTC,CASGYPGLRDDEQFF
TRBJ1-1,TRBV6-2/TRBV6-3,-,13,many,TGTGCCAGCAGTCCGGGGACGTACGCTGAAGCTTTCTTT,CASSPGTYAEAFF
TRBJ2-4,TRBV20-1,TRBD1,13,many,TGCAGTGCTACCACGGACAGGAAAAACATTCAGTACTTC,CSATTDRKNIQYF
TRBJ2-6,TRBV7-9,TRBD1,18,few,TGTGCCAGCAGCAGAAAGACAGGGGCAAGCTCTGGGGCCAACGTCCTGACTTTC,CASSRKTGASSGANVLTF
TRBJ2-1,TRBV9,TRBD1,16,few,TGTGCCAGCAGCGTTGACCCGGGACAGGGGGCCCATGAGCAGTTCTTC,CASSVDPGQGAHEQFF
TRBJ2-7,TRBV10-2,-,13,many,TGCGCCAGCAGTCGGGACTTCTCCTACGAGCAGTACTTC,CASSRDFSYEQYF
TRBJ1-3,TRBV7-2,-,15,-,TGTGCCAGCAGCTTAGGGGGTAGACCCAGAGACACCATATATTTT,CASSLGGRPRDTIYF
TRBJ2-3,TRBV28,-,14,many,TGTGCCAGCAGTTTTAACAGGGGCACAGATACGCAGTATTTT,CASSFNRGTDTQYF
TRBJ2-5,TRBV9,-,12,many,TGTGCCAGCAGCATCAGAGGAGAGACCCAGTACTTC,CASSIRGETQYF
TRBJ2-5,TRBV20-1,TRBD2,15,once,TGCAGTGCTAGATCGGCTAGCGGGAGAGTTAAGACCCAGTACTTC,CSARSASGRVKTQYF
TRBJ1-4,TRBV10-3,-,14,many,TGTGCCATCAGTGCCGAAGCGGACCAGGAAAAACTGTTTTTT,CAISAEADQEKLFF
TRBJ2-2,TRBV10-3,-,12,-,TGTGCCATCAGTGCGGCCACAGATACCCTGTTTTTT,CAISAATDTLFF
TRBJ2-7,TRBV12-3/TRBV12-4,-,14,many,TGTGCCAGCAGTCAGCGCAGCGGGCCCCACGAGCAGTACTTC,CASSQRSGPHEQYF
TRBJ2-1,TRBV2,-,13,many,TGTGCCAGCAGTGTGGACATGATAAATGAGCAGTTCTTC,CASSVDMINEQFF
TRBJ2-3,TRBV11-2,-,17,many,TGTGCCAGCAGGAGGGGGGGGTCCAGCGGGACCACAGATACGCAGTATTTT,CASRRGGSSGTTDTQYF
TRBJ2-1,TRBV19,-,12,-,TGTGCCAGTAGTAATAGTGGCCATGAGCAGTTCTTC,CASSNSGHEQFF
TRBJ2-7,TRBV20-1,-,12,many,TGCAGTGCTAGCGCAGGCAGCTACGAGCAGTACTTC,CSASAGSYEQYF
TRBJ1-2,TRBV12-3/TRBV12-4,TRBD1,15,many,TGTGCCAGCAGTTTTCCGGGACAGGGGACCTATGGCTACACCTTC,CASSFPGQGTYGYTF
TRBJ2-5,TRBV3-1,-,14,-,TGTGCCAGCAGCCGGGTGGGAGTAAAAGAGACCCAGTACTTC,CASSRVGVKETQYF
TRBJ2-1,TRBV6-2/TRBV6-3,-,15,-,TGTGCCAGCAGTGGATTTTGGGGCGCCTACAATGAGCAGTTCTTC,CASSGFWGAYNEQFF
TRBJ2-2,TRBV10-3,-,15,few,TGTGCCATCAGTGGCGCGGTGCGGGGCACCGGGGAGCTGTTTTTT,CAISGAVRGTGELFF
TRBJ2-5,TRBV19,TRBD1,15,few,TGTGCCAGTAGTGGCGGACAGGCGTTCCGGGAGACCCAGTACTTC,CASSGGQAFRETQYF
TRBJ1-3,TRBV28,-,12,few,TGTGCCAGTACGTCAGATGGAAACACCATATATTTT,CASTSDGNTIYF
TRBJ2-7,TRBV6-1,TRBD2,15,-,TGTGCCAGCAGTGACACTAGCGCCGCCCGGGGCGAGCAGTACTTC,CASSDTSAARGEQYF
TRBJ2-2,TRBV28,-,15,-,TGTGCCAGCAGTCTAGGGACAAATTCGGCCGGGGAGCTGTTTTTT,CASSLGTNSAGELFF
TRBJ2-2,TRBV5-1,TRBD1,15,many,TGCGCCAGCAGCGAGGGACAGGGTCTTACCGGGGAGCTGTTTTTT,CASSEGQGLTGELFF
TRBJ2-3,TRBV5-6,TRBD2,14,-,TGTGCCAGCAGCCCTCGAACTAGCGGAGATACGCAGTATTTT,CASSPRTSGDTQYF
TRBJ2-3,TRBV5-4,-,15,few,TGTGCCAGCAGCTTGTGGTCTAGGAGCACAGATACGCAGTATTTT,CASSLWSRSTDTQYF
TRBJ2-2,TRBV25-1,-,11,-,TGTGCCGCCCTGGGGGGCGGGGAGCTGTTTTTT,CAALGGGELFF
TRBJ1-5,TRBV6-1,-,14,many,TGTGCCAGCAGTGAAGGTGGGAGCAATCAGCCCCAGCATTTT,CASSEGGSNQPQHF
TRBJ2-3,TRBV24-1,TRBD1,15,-,TGTGCCACCAGTGACCCCCAGGGGGGCACAGATACGCAGTATTTT,CATSDPQGGTDTQYF
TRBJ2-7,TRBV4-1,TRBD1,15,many,TGCGCCAGCAGCCAGGGACAGGCTCAATCCTACGAGCAGTACTTC,CASSQGQAQSYEQYF